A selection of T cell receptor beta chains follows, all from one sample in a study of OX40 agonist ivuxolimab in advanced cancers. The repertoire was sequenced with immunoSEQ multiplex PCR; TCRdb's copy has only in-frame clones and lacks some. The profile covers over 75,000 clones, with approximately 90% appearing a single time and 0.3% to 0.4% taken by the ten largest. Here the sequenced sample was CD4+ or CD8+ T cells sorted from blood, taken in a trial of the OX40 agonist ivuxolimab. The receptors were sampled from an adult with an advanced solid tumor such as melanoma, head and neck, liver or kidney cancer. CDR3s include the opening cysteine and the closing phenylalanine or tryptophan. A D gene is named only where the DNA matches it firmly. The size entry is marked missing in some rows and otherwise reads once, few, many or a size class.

CASRDRDRMDEKLFF,TGTGCCAGTAGGGACCGGGACAGGATGGATGAAAAACTGTTTTTT,TRBD1,TRBV19,once,TRBJ1-4
CASRAQGTWETQYF,TGTGCCAGCAGAGCACAGGGGACTTGGGAGACCCAGTACTTC,NA,TRBV27,NA,TRBJ2-5
CASSLAEASYGYTF,TGTGCCAGCAGCTTAGCTGAGGCCAGCTATGGCTACACCTTC,NA,TRBV7-2,once,TRBJ1-2
CASSSQGRNTEAFF,TGTGCCAGCAGTTCTCAGGGGCGGAACACTGAAGCTTTCTTT,NA,TRBV25-1,NA,TRBJ1-1
CASSLEGGVGETQYF,TGTGCCAGCAGCTTAGAGGGCGGGGTTGGGGAGACCCAGTACTTC,NA,TRBV7-7,NA,TRBJ2-5
CASSLGGARTF,TGTGCCAGCAGCTTGGGGGGGGCACGCACCTTC,NA,TRBV5-4,once,TRBJ1-2
CASSPVGTKGETQYF,TGTGCCAGCTCACCGGTGGGGACGAAAGGGGAGACCCAGTACTTC,NA,TRBV18,NA,TRBJ2-5
CASSQPPSYEQYF,TGCGCCAGCAGCCAACCCCCAAGCTACGAGCAGTACTTC,NA,TRBV5-1,NA,TRBJ2-7
CAISESGLAGGTQYF,TGTGCCATCAGTGAGTCAGGACTAGCTGGGGGGACCCAGTACTTC,TRBD2,TRBV10-3,NA,TRBJ2-5
CASSPASAPNEQFF,TGTGCCAGTAGTCCCGCTAGCGCCCCCAATGAGCAGTTCTTC,NA,TRBV19,NA,TRBJ2-1
CASILPNLRQGANSYEQYF,TGTGCCAGCATCCTCCCAAATCTTAGACAGGGGGCCAACTCCTACGAGCAGTACTTC,TRBD1,TRBV7-2,NA,TRBJ2-7
CASSLLNPDTQYF,TGTGCCAGCAGCTTACTCAACCCGGATACGCAGTATTTT,NA,TRBV7-9,NA,TRBJ2-3
CASRRDPPSAYGYTF,TGTGCCAGCAGGCGGGACCCCCCGAGCGCATATGGCTACACCTTC,NA,TRBV6-5,NA,TRBJ1-2
CAISDDRGSYNEQFF,TGTGCCATCAGTGATGACAGGGGATCCTACAATGAGCAGTTCTTC,TRBD1,TRBV10-3,NA,TRBJ2-1
CASSQEGTGNYGYTF,TGCGCCAGCAGCCAAGAAGGGACAGGCAACTATGGCTACACCTTC,TRBD1,TRBV4-3,NA,TRBJ1-2
CASTRGIQGGETQYF,TGTGCCAGCACCCGGGGGATTCAGGGTGGGGAGACCCAGTACTTC,NA,TRBV7-9,NA,TRBJ2-5
CASRTGQEETQYF,TGTGCCAGCAGGACAGGGCAGGAAGAGACCCAGTACTTC,TRBD1,TRBV2,NA,TRBJ2-5
CASSQEKRNEQFF,TGCGCCAGCAGCCAAGAAAAGAGGAATGAGCAGTTCTTC,NA,TRBV4-3,NA,TRBJ2-1
CASSFDAVSTDTQYF,TGCGCCAGCAGCTTTGATGCGGTCAGCACAGATACGCAGTATTTT,NA,TRBV5-1,NA,TRBJ2-3
CASTPPESDRGQGEQFF,TGTGCCAGCACCCCTCCCGAATCGGACAGGGGACAAGGGGAGCAGTTCTTC,TRBD1,TRBV2,NA,TRBJ2-1
CASSASQGALQKLFF,TGTGCCAGCAGTGCTTCACAGGGGGCCCTCCAGAAACTGTTTTTT,TRBD1,TRBV27,NA,TRBJ1-4
CASSLTSNEQFF,TGCGCCAGCAGCTTGACTAGCAATGAGCAGTTCTTC,NA,TRBV5-1,few,TRBJ2-1
CASSKGPDRHYGYTF,TGTGCCAGCAGCAAAGGACCCGACAGACACTATGGCTACACCTTC,NA,TRBV21-1,NA,TRBJ1-2
CASSQGTAITGELFF,TGTGCCAGCAGTCAAGGGACTGCAATCACCGGGGAGCTGTTTTTT,NA,TRBV27,NA,TRBJ2-2
CASSSGYEQYF,TGTGCCAGCAGTTCAGGTTACGAGCAGTACTTC,NA,TRBV28,NA,TRBJ2-7
CASSQEFSGSVQFF,TGCGCCAGCAGCCAAGAGTTTAGCGGGAGTGTGCAGTTCTTC,TRBD2,TRBV4-3,NA,TRBJ2-1
CSVEGPGGSEGGYTF,TGCAGCGTTGAAGGACCAGGGGGGAGTGAAGGTGGCTACACCTTC,TRBD1,TRBV29-1,once,TRBJ1-2
CASSFGTANLYGYTF,TGTGCCAGCAGCTTTGGGACAGCAAACCTCTATGGCTACACCTTC,TRBD1,TRBV5-8,NA,TRBJ1-2
CASSLSRGANVLTF,TGTGCCAGCAGCTTATCCCGGGGGGCCAACGTCCTGACTTTC,NA,TRBV5-4,few,TRBJ2-6